This TCR beta chain was identified during a study of blood T cell repertoires in COVID-19. Profiled with immunoSEQ multiplex PCR; TCRdb holds only in-frame clones, not every one. The top ten clones hold approximately 4% of a sample with 350,000 or so clones, about 86% of them seen once. Germline values: CDR1 SNHLY, CDR2 FYNNEI. Trimming left V 11 bases short and J 2 bases short, with 15 bases between. The CDR3 extends over 13 amino acids. The study assigned cohorts using participant-reported clinical history. V and J are TRBV2 and TRBJ2-5; a possible D gene is TRBD1 (6 bases). The TCR sequence derives from a woman aged 40-49 years with acute COVID-19. The sequenced sample was PBMCs or T cells enriched from blood (not recorded which). The CDR3 is CASQGQGQETQYF. Written as DNA, the CDR3 is TGTGCCTCTCAGGGGCAGGGACAAGAGACCCAGTACTTC. Full variable domain (outside the CDR3, taken from reference TRBV2 and TRBJ2-5): EPEVTQTPSHQVTQMGQEVILRCVPISNHLYFYWYRQILGQKVEFLVSFYNNEISEKSEIFDDQFSVERPDGSNFTLKIRSTKLEDSAMYFCASQGQGQETQYFGPGTRLLVL.